A selection of T cell receptor beta chains follows, all from one sample in a study of shared T cell receptors in the human thymus. Produced via immunoSEQ multiplex PCR; TCRdb's table is partial and in-frame only. Seen here are some 720,000 clones, around 89% observed once, and the top ten hold 0.008% to 0.011%. These sequences were also reported in another study, on human thymus T cells.

Sequencing was done on a sample of thymocytes. The receptors were gathered from a boy in the first two years of life with a congenital heart defect. The CDR3 runs from the conserved cysteine through the conserved F or W. Fields, in order: V gene, J gene, CDR3 length, clone size, D gene, CDR3 protein, CDR3 DNA. D genes are given only for firm matches. Clone size is not always given. Where it is, it says once, few, many or a class for expanded clones.

V gene: TRBV2; J gene: TRBJ2-1; CDR3 length: 15; clone size: once; D gene: TRBD2; CDR3 protein: CASSVSSLAGNEQFF; CDR3 DNA: TGTGCCAGCAGTGTTTCCAGTTTAGCGGGCAATGAGCAGTTCTTC
V gene: TRBV30; J gene: TRBJ2-3; CDR3 length: 17; clone size: few; D gene: TRBD2; CDR3 protein: CAWSDPGGTSGTDTQYF; CDR3 DNA: TGTGCCTGGAGTGACCCGGGCGGGACTAGCGGCACAGATACGCAGTATTTT
V gene: TRBV4-2; J gene: TRBJ1-5; CDR3 length: 16; clone size: .; D gene: TRBD1; CDR3 protein: CASSQLTGGVNQPQHF; CDR3 DNA: TGTGCCAGCAGCCAACTGACAGGGGGCGTCAATCAGCCCCAGCATTTT
V gene: TRBV30; J gene: TRBJ2-7; CDR3 length: 14; clone size: .; D gene: TRBD2; CDR3 protein: CAWSVGRELDEQYF; CDR3 DNA: TGTGCCTGGAGTGTAGGGCGGGAGCTTGACGAGCAGTACTTC
V gene: TRBV4-1; J gene: TRBJ2-3; CDR3 length: 19; clone size: once; D gene: TRBD2; CDR3 protein: CASSQDRKPGLDGTDTQYF; CDR3 DNA: TGCGCCAGCAGCCAAGATCGTAAGCCGGGACTAGACGGCACAGATACGCAGTATTTT
V gene: TRBV18; J gene: TRBJ2-7; CDR3 length: 15; clone size: .; D gene: TRBD2; CDR3 protein: CASSGLAGDTYEQYF; CDR3 DNA: TGTGCCAGCTCCGGACTAGCGGGGGATACCTACGAGCAGTACTTC
V gene: TRBV27; J gene: TRBJ2-7; CDR3 length: 14; clone size: .; D gene: TRBD1; CDR3 protein: CASSSGTGGYEQYF; CDR3 DNA: TGTGCCAGCAGTTCCGGGACAGGGGGCTACGAGCAGTACTTC
V gene: TRBV28; J gene: TRBJ2-7; CDR3 length: 16; clone size: .; D gene: .; CDR3 protein: CASSLGPRRFSYEQYF; CDR3 DNA: TGTGCCAGCAGTTTGGGGCCTAGGAGATTCTCCTACGAGCAGTACTTC
V gene: TRBV6-1; J gene: TRBJ1-2; CDR3 length: 13; clone size: .; D gene: .; CDR3 protein: CASSKWADYGYTF; CDR3 DNA: TGTGCCAGCAGTAAGTGGGCTGACTATGGCTACACCTTC
V gene: TRBV28; J gene: TRBJ1-5; CDR3 length: 14; clone size: .; D gene: .; CDR3 protein: CASSFGGSNQPQHF; CDR3 DNA: TGTGCCAGCAGTTTCGGGGGTAGCAATCAGCCCCAGCATTTT
V gene: TRBV18; J gene: TRBJ1-5; CDR3 length: 18; clone size: .; D gene: TRBD1; CDR3 protein: CGSSRGQGRRFGNQPQHF; CDR3 DNA: TGTGGCAGCTCACGGGGACAGGGGCGCAGATTTGGCAATCAGCCCCAGCATTTT
V gene: TRBV6-4; J gene: TRBJ2-1; CDR3 length: 15; clone size: .; D gene: TRBD2; CDR3 protein: CASSETSREYDEQFF; CDR3 DNA: TGTGCCAGCAGTGAAACGTCGCGGGAGTACGATGAGCAGTTCTTC
V gene: TRBV6-1; J gene: TRBJ1-5; CDR3 length: 14; clone size: .; D gene: .; CDR3 protein: CASSRGGSSQPQHF; CDR3 DNA: TGTGCCAGCAGCCGGGGGGGTTCGTCTCAGCCCCAGCATTTT
V gene: TRBV27; J gene: TRBJ2-1; CDR3 length: 12; clone size: .; D gene: .; CDR3 protein: CASSRRGGEQFF; CDR3 DNA: TGTGCCAGCAGTCGAAGGGGTGGTGAGCAGTTCTTC
V gene: TRBV11-3; J gene: TRBJ2-7; CDR3 length: 14; clone size: .; D gene: .; CDR3 protein: CASSSGAGVYEQYF; CDR3 DNA: TGTGCCAGCAGCTCCGGCGCAGGGGTGTACGAGCAGTACTTC
V gene: TRBV4-3; J gene: TRBJ1-2; CDR3 length: 15; clone size: once; D gene: .; CDR3 protein: CASSGLESTGYGYTF; CDR3 DNA: TGCGCCAGCAGCGGACTGGAGTCTACCGGCTATGGCTACACCTTC
V gene: TRBV7-6; J gene: TRBJ1-2; CDR3 length: 15; clone size: .; D gene: TRBD1; CDR3 protein: CASSFRYRTGGGYTF; CDR3 DNA: TGTGCCAGCAGCTTTAGATATCGGACAGGGGGAGGCTACACCTTC
V gene: TRBV7-2; J gene: TRBJ2-7; CDR3 length: 15; clone size: .; D gene: TRBD2; CDR3 protein: CASSSKRDPPYEQYF; CDR3 DNA: TGTGCCAGCAGCTCCAAGCGGGACCCACCCTACGAGCAGTACTTC
V gene: TRBV11-1; J gene: TRBJ2-1; CDR3 length: 15; clone size: .; D gene: .; CDR3 protein: CASSLGLAEYNEQFF; CDR3 DNA: TGTGCCAGCAGCTTGGGCTTAGCGGAATACAATGAGCAGTTCTTC
V gene: TRBV5-5; J gene: TRBJ1-1; CDR3 length: 15; clone size: .; D gene: .; CDR3 protein: CASSFGGVRNTEAFF; CDR3 DNA: TGTGCCAGCAGCTTTGGCGGGGTGAGGAACACTGAAGCTTTCTTT
V gene: TRBV6-5; J gene: TRBJ2-7; CDR3 length: 13; clone size: .; D gene: .; CDR3 protein: CASSAGYVSEQYF; CDR3 DNA: TGTGCCAGCAGTGCAGGGTACGTGAGCGAGCAGTACTTC
V gene: TRBV4-1; J gene: TRBJ2-1; CDR3 length: 15; clone size: .; D gene: .; CDR3 protein: CASSQRQGGQNEQFF; CDR3 DNA: TGCGCCAGCAGCCAAAGGCAAGGAGGCCAGAATGAGCAGTTCTTC
V gene: TRBV27; J gene: TRBJ2-5; CDR3 length: 13; clone size: once; D gene: .; CDR3 protein: CAAGKQGTQTQYF; CDR3 DNA: TGTGCCGCAGGAAAGCAGGGTACTCAGACCCAGTACTTC
V gene: TRBV6-1; J gene: TRBJ1-1; CDR3 length: 15; clone size: .; D gene: .; CDR3 protein: CASSLTGTRNTEAFF; CDR3 DNA: TGTGCCAGCAGTTTAACCGGGACTAGGAACACTGAAGCTTTCTTT
V gene: TRBV12-5; J gene: TRBJ2-3; CDR3 length: 20; clone size: .; D gene: .; CDR3 protein: CASGLGLGWRMGDSTDTQYF; CDR3 DNA: TGTGCTAGTGGTTTGGGACTAGGGTGGCGAATGGGGGATTCCACAGATACGCAGTATTTT
V gene: TRBV7-2; J gene: TRBJ2-7; CDR3 length: 15; clone size: .; D gene: .; CDR3 protein: CASSAAVQGPYEQYF; CDR3 DNA: TGTGCCAGCAGCGCGGCCGTTCAGGGCCCCTACGAGCAGTACTTC
V gene: TRBV7-2; J gene: TRBJ2-7; CDR3 length: 18; clone size: .; D gene: TRBD2; CDR3 protein: CASSLPESSGKSSYEQYF; CDR3 DNA: TGTGCCAGCAGCTTACCAGAATCTAGCGGTAAAAGCTCCTACGAGCAGTACTTC
V gene: TRBV2; J gene: TRBJ1-4; CDR3 length: 17; clone size: few; D gene: .; CDR3 protein: CASREGQTGGNNEKLFF; CDR3 DNA: TGTGCCAGCAGGGAAGGGCAGACCGGGGGGAATAATGAAAAACTGTTTTTT
V gene: TRBV10-3; J gene: TRBJ2-1; CDR3 length: 15; clone size: .; D gene: .; CDR3 protein: CAISVGRGTDNEQFF; CDR3 DNA: TGTGCCATCAGTGTCGGGCGCGGGACTGACAATGAGCAGTTCTTC
V gene: TRBV7-9; J gene: TRBJ2-7; CDR3 length: 14; clone size: .; D gene: .; CDR3 protein: CASSHPGISYEQYF; CDR3 DNA: TGTGCCAGCAGCCACCCAGGGATTTCCTACGAGCAGTACTTC
V gene: TRBV4-1; J gene: TRBJ2-3; CDR3 length: 17; clone size: once; D gene: TRBD2; CDR3 protein: CASSQDREATSTDTQYF; CDR3 DNA: TGCGCCAGCAGCCAAGATCGGGAGGCGACCAGCACAGATACGCAGTATTTT
V gene: TRBV7-9; J gene: TRBJ2-7; CDR3 length: 14; clone size: .; D gene: .; CDR3 protein: CASSLDSAGEEQYF; CDR3 DNA: TGTGCCAGCAGCTTAGATTCGGCCGGGGAGGAGCAGTACTTC
V gene: TRBV5-6; J gene: TRBJ2-7; CDR3 length: 16; clone size: .; D gene: TRBD2; CDR3 protein: CASSLTRLAGMYEQYF; CDR3 DNA: TGTGCCAGCAGTCTTACCAGACTAGCGGGGATGTACGAGCAGTACTTC
V gene: TRBV15; J gene: TRBJ1-5; CDR3 length: 16; clone size: .; D gene: TRBD1; CDR3 protein: CATSRDRQGINQPQHF; CDR3 DNA: TGTGCCACCAGCAGAGATAGACAGGGAATCAATCAGCCCCAGCATTTT
V gene: TRBV5-6; J gene: TRBJ2-7; CDR3 length: 17; clone size: .; D gene: TRBD2; CDR3 protein: CASSWYSGRKRAYEQYF; CDR3 DNA: TGTGCCAGCAGCTGGTATAGCGGGAGAAAGAGGGCCTACGAGCAGTACTTC
V gene: TRBV15; J gene: TRBJ2-7; CDR3 length: 13; clone size: .; D gene: .; CDR3 protein: CATSRDLGEEQYF; CDR3 DNA: TGTGCCACCAGCAGAGATCTCGGGGAAGAGCAGTACTTC
V gene: TRBV28; J gene: TRBJ1-4; CDR3 length: 19; clone size: .; D gene: .; CDR3 protein: CASSSARGGLGVTNEKLFF; CDR3 DNA: TGTGCCAGCAGTTCCGCTCGGGGTGGGTTAGGTGTAACTAATGAAAAACTGTTTTTT
V gene: TRBV7-6; J gene: TRBJ1-2; CDR3 length: 13; clone size: .; D gene: TRBD1; CDR3 protein: CASSSGQAFPYTF; CDR3 DNA: TGTGCCAGCAGCTCCGGACAGGCTTTCCCTTACACCTTC
V gene: TRBV4-1; J gene: TRBJ2-3; CDR3 length: 15; clone size: .; D gene: TRBD2; CDR3 protein: CASSQDFSGRAAQYF; CDR3 DNA: TGCGCCAGCAGCCAAGATTTTAGCGGGAGGGCCGCGCAGTATTTT
V gene: TRBV19; J gene: TRBJ2-1; CDR3 length: 18; clone size: .; D gene: TRBD1; CDR3 protein: CASSNRKGAHGGGYEQFF; CDR3 DNA: TGTGCCAGTAGCAATCGAAAGGGGGCGCACGGTGGGGGCTATGAGCAGTTCTTC